The entry below describes one T cell receptor (beta chain). Its antigen is unidentified. The same CDR3 also results from other DNA sequences found in this sample. Produced via immunoSEQ multiplex PCR; TCRdb's table is partial and in-frame only. The sample carries more than 1,200,000 clones, 97% to 99% recorded once. These data are taken from a study of shared clonotypes between healthy human individuals. Findings and limits, study-wide: Rarefaction analysis demonstrated incomplete sorted-subset sequencing notwithstanding large depth. Only a few donors were included, so the genetic and exposure-history diversity represented was limited.

Germline V gene sequence: CDR1 SGHKS, CDR2 YYEKEE (reference sequence). V lost 0 bases to trimming and J lost 4 bases, with 7 bases between them. This CDR3 contains 13 residues. All donors qualified as healthy HIV-negative adults and had experienced no recent acute infections or vaccinations. Splitting the CD4+ cells yielded a CD45RA+ naive subset and a CD45RA-negative memory subset. The receptor was derived from a man aged 25-45 years in good health. Material for sequencing was naive CD4+ T cells sorted from blood. Subset noted: CD45RA+ positively selected. The V and J genes are TRBV5-5 and TRBJ2-5; D is uncertain. CDR3 sequence: CASSLAGAETQYF. In DNA form, the CDR3 reads TGTGCCAGCAGCTTGGCAGGAGCAGAGACCCAGTACTTC.